Listed below are T cell receptor beta chains from one sample, sequenced in a study of cytomegalovirus exposure and HLA in healthy donors. The repertoire was sequenced with immunoSEQ multiplex PCR; TCRdb's copy has only in-frame clones and lacks some. Of under 130,000 clones listed, about 80% are singletons. The sample comprised PBMCs. The receptors derive from a woman aged 40-49 years in good health and CMV-seronegative. The CDR3 runs from the conserved cysteine through the conserved F or W. D genes are given only for firm matches. Some rows mark clone size as missing; the rest say once, few, many or name a class of expanded clone.

V	J	D	size	CDR3	DNA
TRBV30	TRBJ2-7	TRBD1	-	CACLEGQGAHEQYF	TGTGCCTGCCTTGAGGGACAGGGGGCCCACGAGCAGTACTTC
TRBV10-2	TRBJ1-6	-	-	CASSEGPGFSYNSPLHF	TGCGCCAGCAGTGAGGGCCCCGGGTTTTCCTATAATTCACCCCTCCACTTT
TRBV27	TRBJ2-7	TRBD2	-	CASSSLAGESYEQYF	TGTGCCAGCAGTTCCCTAGCGGGAGAATCCTACGAGCAGTACTTC
TRBV9	TRBJ2-7	TRBD1	-	CASSVAGQGAYEQYF	TGTGCCAGCAGCGTAGCGGGACAGGGGGCCTACGAGCAGTACTTC
TRBV7-2	TRBJ1-2	-	-	CASSLGAANYGYTF	TGTGCCAGCAGCTTAGGAGCGGCGAACTATGGCTACACCTTC
TRBV5-4	TRBJ2-7	-	few	CASSPPAGTVTYEQYF	TGTGCCAGCAGCCCCCCCGCCGGGACTGTCACCTACGAGCAGTACTTC
TRBV30	TRBJ2-1	TRBD2	-	CAWASTSGGNEQFF	TGTGCCTGGGCCTCCACTAGCGGGGGCAATGAGCAGTTCTTC
TRBV7-2	TRBJ2-3	TRBD1	-	CASSFSGGADTQYF	TGTGCCAGCAGCTTTTCAGGGGGCGCGGATACGCAGTATTTT
TRBV20-1	TRBJ2-3	-	-	CSAQGGDTQYF	TGCAGTGCGCAGGGGGGAGATACGCAGTATTTT
TRBV28	TRBJ2-6	TRBD2	-	CASSLSGRATGANVLTF	TGTGCCAGCAGCCTTAGCGGGAGGGCCACTGGGGCCAACGTCCTGACTTTC
TRBV12-5	TRBJ2-7	-	-	CASGLVLAEQYF	TGTGCTAGTGGTTTGGTCCTCGCCGAGCAGTACTTC
TRBV5-1	TRBJ1-1	TRBD1	-	CASSRLTGEHTGAFF	TGCGCCAGCAGCAGGCTAACAGGGGAGCATACCGGGGCTTTCTTT
TRBV27	TRBJ1-3	-	-	CASSFRSSGNTIYF	TGTGCCAGCAGTTTTAGGAGCTCTGGAAACACCATATATTTT
TRBV4-1	TRBJ1-2	-	-	CASSRQDVNQGRGYTF	TGCGCCAGCAGCCGCCAAGACGTCAACCAGGGCCGGGGCTACACCTTC
TRBV9	TRBJ2-3	TRBD1	once	CASSVAGTGSTDTQYF	TGTGCCAGCAGCGTAGCGGGGACAGGGAGCACAGATACGCAGTATTTT
TRBV2	TRBJ1-4	TRBD1	few	CASSEDRDSEKLFF	TGTGCCAGCAGTGAGGACAGGGATTCTGAAAAACTGTTTTTT
TRBV19	TRBJ1-1	-	-	CASSMDAGNTEAFF	TGTGCCAGTAGCATGGACGCGGGGAACACTGAAGCTTTCTTT
TRBV27	TRBJ2-7	-	-	CAGSFGGSYEQYF	TGTGCCGGCAGTTTCGGCGGGTCCTACGAGCAGTACTTC
TRBV15	TRBJ2-5	-	-	CATSRSGSQETQYF	TGTGCCACCAGCAGGTCTGGCAGCCAAGAGACCCAGTACTTC
TRBV28	TRBJ1-4	-	few	CASSPAHTEKLFF	TGTGCCAGCAGTCCCGCACACACCGAAAAACTGTTTTTT
TRBV9	TRBJ2-1	TRBD1	-	CASSYGQGSYNEQFF	TGTGCCAGCAGTTACGGACAGGGCTCTTACAATGAGCAGTTCTTC
TRBV5-6	TRBJ2-3	TRBD1	once	CASSLKGQGKGTDTQYF	TGTGCCAGCAGCTTGAAGGGACAGGGGAAAGGTACAGATACGCAGTATTTT
TRBV7-2	TRBJ2-5	TRBD1	-	CASSLPDRGETQYF	TGTGCCAGCAGCCTGCCGGACAGGGGGGAGACCCAGTACTTC
TRBV2	TRBJ1-2	-	-	CASPNSAARGQGGYTF	TGTGCCAGCCCCAATAGTGCGGCCAGGGGCCAGGGTGGCTACACCTTC
TRBV29-1	TRBJ1-2	TRBD1	-	CSAGQGLRGYTF	TGCAGCGCCGGACAGGGGCTCCGTGGCTACACCTTC
TRBV5-4	TRBJ1-6	-	-	CASSSLGQGLGSPLHF	TGTGCCAGCAGCTCGCTTGGCCAGGGGTTAGGATCACCCCTCCACTTT
TRBV2	TRBJ1-4	TRBD1	-	CASFPDRGREKLFF	TGTGCCAGCTTCCCGGACAGGGGACGAGAAAAACTGTTTTTT
TRBV19	TRBJ1-2	-	-	CASTPGHRDLYGYTF	TGTGCCAGTACCCCCGGGCACAGGGACCTCTATGGCTACACCTTC
TRBV5-1	TRBJ1-6	TRBD1	-	CASSAGQGRSPLHF	TGCGCCAGCAGCGCGGGACAGGGGAGGTCACCCCTCCACTTT